This T cell receptor beta chain was retrieved from a study of blood T cell repertoires in COVID-19. The CDR3 loop spans 15 amino acids. From germline, CDR1 is MNHEY and CDR2 SVGAGI. V lost 6 bases and J 0 bases, leaving 15 bases between the germline ends. The authors' processing: Nucleated cell counts were estimated from reference gene primer amplification. Sequencing used immunoSEQ multiplex PCR; TCRdb keeps in-frame clones, though not all of them. V, J and clone size were drawn from that table, and D and trimming were deduced from the DNA. The table shows some 500,000 clones, with roughly nine tenths occurring only once. Followed over time, Seattle patients had been enrolled while infection was active.

This sequence originates from a woman aged 50 to 65 with COVID-19, enrolled during active disease. The rearrangement links TRBV6-5 to TRBJ2-7, with D possibly matching TRBD1 (6 bases). The sample comprised peripheral blood. The CDR3 protein is CASRLGQLLSYEQYF. In DNA, the CDR3 is TGTGCCAGCAGATTAGGACAGCTTCTCTCCTACGAGCAGTACTTC.